The 3 T cell receptor beta chains below all came from one sample that was sequenced in a study of a mutant IDH1 vaccine in newly diagnosed glioma. No cognate antigen is known for these TCRs. Repertoires were generated with immunoSEQ multiplex PCR, while TCRdb's copy carries only in-frame clones and drops some. In the table there are tens of thousands of clones, just under 80% of which are singletons. Time point defined: week 11, during vaccination. Alongside topical imiquimod, each dose of vaccine comprised 300 ug of mutant IDH1 20-mer peptide. The sample in question was PBMCs, obtained from a glioma patient whose treatment included an IDH1 peptide vaccine. The receptors derive from a man younger than 45 with glioma.

Only a few counts were recorded for this clone. This chain links TRBV4-1 with TRBJ1-5, with 8 bases that match TRBD1. The CDR3 length is 16 residues. Trimming cost V 5 bases and J 0 bases; bases outside gene matches: 6. Germline V CDR1 and CDR2: MGHRA, YSYEKL. DNA for the CDR3: TGCGCCAGCAGCATAAGAACAGGGGGTAGCAATCAGCCCCAGCATTTT. Translation: CASSIRTGGSNQPQHF.

The chain joins TRBV30 to TRBJ2-3, with 7 bases lining up with TRBD2. The CDR3 runs to 12 residues. Per germline, CDR1 GTSNPN and CDR2 SVGIG (reference sequence). V trimming: 5 bases; J trimming: 5 bases; junction bases outside the gene matches: 4. The CDR3 DNA is TGTGCCTGGGGGAGGGGTGGAGATACGCAGTATTTT. Protein product: CAWGRGGDTQYF.

The V and J genes are TRBV19 and TRBJ1-2; TRBD1 matches 9 bases. The CDR3 is 17 residues long. Per the germline V gene, CDR1 is LNHDA and CDR2 is SQIVND (reference sequence). V lost 6 bases, J lost 8 bases, and 19 bases stayed unmatched. The CDR3, as DNA: TGTGCCAGTAGCCCTCAGGGTGGGACAGGGATCCACCGGGGCTACACCTTC. It codes for CASSPQGGTGIHRGYTF.